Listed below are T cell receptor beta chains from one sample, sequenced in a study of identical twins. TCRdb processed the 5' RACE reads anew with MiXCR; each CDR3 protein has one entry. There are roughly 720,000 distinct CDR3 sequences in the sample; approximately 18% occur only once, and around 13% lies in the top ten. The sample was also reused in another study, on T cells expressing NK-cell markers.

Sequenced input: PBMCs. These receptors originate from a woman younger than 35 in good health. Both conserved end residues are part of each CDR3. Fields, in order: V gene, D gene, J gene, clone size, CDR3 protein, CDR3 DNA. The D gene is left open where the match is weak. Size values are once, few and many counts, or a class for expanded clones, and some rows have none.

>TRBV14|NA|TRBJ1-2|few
CASSPWGGDGYTF
TGTGCCAGCAGCCCCTGGGGGGGCGATGGCTACACCTTC
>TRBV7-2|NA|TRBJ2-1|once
CASSLYSGNSYNEQFF
TGTGCCAGCAGCTTATATAGCGGAAATAGCTACAATGAGCAGTTCTTC
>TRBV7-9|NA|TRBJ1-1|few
CASSVQNTEAFF
TGTGCCAGCAGTGTACAGAACACTGAAGCTTTCTTT
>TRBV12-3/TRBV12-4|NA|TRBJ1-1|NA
CASSERDFTEAFF
TGTGCCAGCAGCGAACGAGACTTCACTGAAGCTTTCTTT
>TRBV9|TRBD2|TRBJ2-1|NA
CASSGEGHEQFF
TGTGCCAGCAGCGGGGAGGGGCATGAGCAGTTCTTC
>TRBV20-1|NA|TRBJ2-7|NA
CSARRPPEEQYF
TGCAGTGCTAGAAGGCCACCGGAAGAGCAGTACTTC
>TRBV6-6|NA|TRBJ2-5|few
CASDQGTQETQYF
TGTGCCAGTGATCAAGGAACCCAAGAGACCCAGTACTTC
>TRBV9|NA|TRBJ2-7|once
CASSEGGIDYEQYF
TGTGCCAGCAGCGAGGGGGGCATCGACTACGAGCAGTACTTC
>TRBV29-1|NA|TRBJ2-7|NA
CSTNVGIEQYF
TGCAGCACCAACGTAGGGATCGAGCAGTACTTC
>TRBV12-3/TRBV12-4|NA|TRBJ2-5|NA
CASSFYTGETQYF
TGTGCCAGCAGTTTTTACACCGGAGAGACCCAGTACTTC
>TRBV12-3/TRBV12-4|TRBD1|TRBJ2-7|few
CASRQGYYEQYF
TGTGCCAGCAGACAGGGGTACTACGAGCAGTACTTC
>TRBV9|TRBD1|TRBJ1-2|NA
CASSRGQSSYGYTF
TGTGCCAGCAGTCGGGGACAGTCATCGTATGGCTACACCTTC
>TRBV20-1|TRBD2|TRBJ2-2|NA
CSARLAGAATGELFF
TGCAGTGCTAGGCTAGCGGGGGCCGCCACCGGGGAGCTGTTTTTT
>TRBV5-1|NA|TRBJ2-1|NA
CASSNPLGEASEQFF
TGCGCCAGCTCCAACCCGCTAGGGGAGGCTAGTGAGCAGTTCTTC
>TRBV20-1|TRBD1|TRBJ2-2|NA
CSPHRQGAGGELFF
TGCAGTCCCCACCGGCAGGGGGCGGGCGGGGAGCTGTTTTTT
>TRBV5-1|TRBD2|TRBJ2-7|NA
CASSLMSSGNYEQYF
TGCGCCAGCAGCTTAATGTCCAGCGGGAATTACGAGCAGTACTTC
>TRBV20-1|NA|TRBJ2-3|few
CSAREGGGGTDTQYF
TGCAGTGCCAGAGAGGGGGGAGGGGGCACAGATACGCAGTATTTT
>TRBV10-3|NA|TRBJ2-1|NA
CAISASGTEQFF
TGTGCCATCAGTGCCTCGGGAACTGAGCAGTTCTTC
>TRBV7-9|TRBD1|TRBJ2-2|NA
CASSLKTGRRTGELFF
TGTGCCAGCAGCTTAAAGACAGGGCGGAGAACCGGGGAGCTGTTTTTT
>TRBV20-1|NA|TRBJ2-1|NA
CSARGRIVADEQFF
TGCAGTGCTAGAGGCCGAATAGTGGCGGATGAGCAGTTCTTC
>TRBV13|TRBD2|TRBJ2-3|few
CASSARLAGGADTQYF
TGTGCCAGCAGCGCCCGACTAGCGGGAGGGGCAGATACGCAGTATTTT
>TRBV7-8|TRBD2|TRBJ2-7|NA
CASSSRTSGIRDEQYF
TGTGCCAGCAGCTCAAGGACTAGCGGGATCCGGGACGAGCAGTACTTC
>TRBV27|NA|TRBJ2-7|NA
CASSLGQLTEQYF
TGTGCCAGCAGTTTAGGGCAACTGACCGAGCAGTACTTC
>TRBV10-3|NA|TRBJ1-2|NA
CAISSQVGQLPGYTF
TGTGCCATCAGTTCTCAGGTGGGTCAGTTACCTGGCTACACCTTC
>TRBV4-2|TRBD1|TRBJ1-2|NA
CASSQDTGADGYTF
TGTGCCAGCAGCCAGGACACAGGGGCCGATGGCTACACCTTC
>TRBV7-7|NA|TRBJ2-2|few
CASSFDYGSVALGTGELFF
TGTGCCAGCAGTTTCGATTACGGGAGTGTCGCGTTGGGCACCGGGGAGCTGTTTTTT
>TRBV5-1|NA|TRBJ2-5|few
CASSWAKEGETQYF
TGCGCCAGCAGCTGGGCGAAGGAGGGAGAGACCCAGTACTTC
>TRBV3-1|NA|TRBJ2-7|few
CASSQVGGRGGPYEQYF
TGTGCCAGCAGCCAAGTAGGAGGCAGGGGGGGCCCATACGAGCAGTACTTC
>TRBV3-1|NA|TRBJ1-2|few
CASSNDSYGYTF
TGTGCCAGCAGCAACGACTCGTATGGCTACACCTTC
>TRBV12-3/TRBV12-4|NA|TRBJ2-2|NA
CASSAPRGRKDTGELFF
TGTGCCAGCAGTGCCCCCAGAGGGCGTAAGGACACCGGGGAGCTGTTTTTT
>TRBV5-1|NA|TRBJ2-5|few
CASSRGWGSRQETQYF
TGCGCCAGCTCCCGGGGATGGGGGTCACGGCAAGAGACCCAGTACTTC
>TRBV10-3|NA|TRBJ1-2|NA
CAIFGQITNGYTF
TGTGCCATATTCGGGCAGATAACTAATGGCTACACCTTC
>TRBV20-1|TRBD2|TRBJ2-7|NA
CSAPSGSNEQYF
TGCAGTGCTCCTAGCGGGAGCAACGAGCAGTACTTC
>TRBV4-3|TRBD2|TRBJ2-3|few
CASSQETSGTPDTQYF
TGCGCCAGCAGCCAAGAGACTAGCGGTACCCCAGATACGCAGTATTTT
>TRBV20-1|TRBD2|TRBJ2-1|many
CSELGTTSNEQFF
TGCAGTGAGTTGGGGACTACCTCCAACGAGCAGTTCTTC
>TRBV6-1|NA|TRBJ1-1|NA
CASRSGGPNTEAFF
TGTGCCAGCAGGTCCGGCGGCCCGAACACTGAAGCTTTCTTT
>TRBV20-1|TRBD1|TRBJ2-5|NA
CSARDLHRGMETQYF
TGCAGTGCTAGAGATCTGCACAGGGGGATGGAGACCCAGTACTTC
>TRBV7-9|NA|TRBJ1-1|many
CASSLSSTEAFF
TGTGCCAGCAGCTTATCGTCCACTGAAGCTTTCTTT
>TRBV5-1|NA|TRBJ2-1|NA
CASSSGRGVGEQFF
TGCGCCAGCAGCTCGGGGAGGGGGGTTGGTGAGCAGTTCTTC
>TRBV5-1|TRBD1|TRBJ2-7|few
CASSIRGTGLGEQYF
TGCGCCAGCAGCATTCGCGGGACAGGGCTTGGGGAGCAGTACTTC
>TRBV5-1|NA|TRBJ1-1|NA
CASSSVIRTENTEAFF
TGCGCCAGCAGCTCAGTAATTAGGACCGAGAACACTGAAGCTTTCTTT
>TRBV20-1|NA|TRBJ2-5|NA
CCARDVPETYSQETQYF
TGCTGCGCTAGAGATGTCCCGGAAACGTACTCTCAAGAGACCCAGTACTTC
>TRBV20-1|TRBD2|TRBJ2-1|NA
CSARLAGGSNEQFF
TGCAGTGCTAGGCTAGCGGGAGGGTCCAATGAGCAGTTCTTC
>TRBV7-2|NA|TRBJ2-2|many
CASSLVTGTGELFF
TGTGCCAGCAGCTTAGTGACGGGGACCGGGGAGCTGTTTTTT
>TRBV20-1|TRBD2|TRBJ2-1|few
CSAGTSGRGFEQFF
TGCAGTGCGGGAACTAGCGGGAGGGGCTTCGAGCAGTTCTTC
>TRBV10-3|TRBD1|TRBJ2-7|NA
CAIEGQGYEQYF
TGTGCCATCGAGGGACAGGGGTACGAGCAGTACTTC
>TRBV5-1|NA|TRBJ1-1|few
CASSFHTENTEAFF
TGCGCCAGCAGCTTCCATACAGAGAACACTGAAGCTTTCTTT
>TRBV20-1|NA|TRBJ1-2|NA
CSAQQGEDYGYTF
TGCAGTGCCCAGCAGGGAGAGGACTATGGCTACACCTTC
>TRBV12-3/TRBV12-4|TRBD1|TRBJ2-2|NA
CASNHGTGGLSGELFF
TGTGCCAGCAATCATGGGACAGGGGGTCTTTCCGGGGAGCTGTTTTTT
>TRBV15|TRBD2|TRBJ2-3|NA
CATSRPIAGGIDTQYF
TGTGCCACCAGCAGGCCTATAGCGGGGGGGATAGATACGCAGTATTTT
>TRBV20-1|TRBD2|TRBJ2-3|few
CSAWKGAGDTDTQYF
TGCAGTGCTTGGAAGGGAGCGGGAGACACAGATACGCAGTATTTT
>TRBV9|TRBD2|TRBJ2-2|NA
CASSVAVAGSAGELFF
TGTGCCAGCAGCGTAGCAGTAGCGGGGTCGGCCGGGGAGCTGTTTTTT